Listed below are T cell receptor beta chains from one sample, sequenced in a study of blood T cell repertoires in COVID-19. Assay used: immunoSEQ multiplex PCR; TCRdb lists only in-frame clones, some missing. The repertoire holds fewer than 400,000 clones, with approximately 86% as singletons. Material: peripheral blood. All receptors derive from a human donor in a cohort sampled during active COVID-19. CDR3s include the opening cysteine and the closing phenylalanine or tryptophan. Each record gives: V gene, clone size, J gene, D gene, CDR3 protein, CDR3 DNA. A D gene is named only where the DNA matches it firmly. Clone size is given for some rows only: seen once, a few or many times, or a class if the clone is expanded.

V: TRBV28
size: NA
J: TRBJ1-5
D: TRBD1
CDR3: CACRDRLSNQPQHF
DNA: TGTGCCTGCCGGGACAGGCTTAGCAATCAGCCCCAGCATTTT

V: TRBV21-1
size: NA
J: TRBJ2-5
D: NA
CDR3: CASSKEDREETQYF
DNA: TGTGCCAGCAGCAAAGAGGACAGAGAAGAGACCCAGTACTTC

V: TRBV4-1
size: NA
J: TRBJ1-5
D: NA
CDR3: CASSPRYTLYQPQHF
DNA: TGCGCCAGCAGCCCTCGTTACACATTATATCAGCCCCAGCATTTT

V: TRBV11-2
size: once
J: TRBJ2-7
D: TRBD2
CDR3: CASSPIAGASYEQYF
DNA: TGTGCCAGCAGCCCTATAGCGGGCGCATCCTACGAGCAGTACTTC

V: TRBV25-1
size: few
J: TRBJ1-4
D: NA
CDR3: CASSERVWGVRNEKLFF
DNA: TGTGCCAGCAGTGAGAGGGTTTGGGGGGTCCGCAATGAAAAACTGTTTTTT

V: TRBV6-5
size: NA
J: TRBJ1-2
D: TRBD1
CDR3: CASIRDRGVEGYTF
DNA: TGTGCCAGTATTAGGGACAGGGGGGTAGAGGGCTACACCTTC

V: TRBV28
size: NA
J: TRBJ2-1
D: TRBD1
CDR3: CASSLVQGDIDEQFF
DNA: TGTGCCAGCAGTTTGGTGCAGGGGGATATCGATGAGCAGTTCTTC

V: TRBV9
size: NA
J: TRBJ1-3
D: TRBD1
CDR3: CASSIRQGRGNTIYF
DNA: TGTGCCAGCAGCATCCGACAGGGTCGAGGAAACACCATATATTTT

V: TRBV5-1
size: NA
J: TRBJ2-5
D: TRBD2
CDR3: CASSYSGTSGRARETQYF
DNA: TGCGCCAGCAGCTATTCCGGGACTAGCGGGAGGGCCCGGGAGACCCAGTACTTC

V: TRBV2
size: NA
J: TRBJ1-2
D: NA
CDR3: CASSEYRNYGYTF
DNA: TGTGCCAGCAGTGAGTACAGGAACTATGGCTACACCTTC

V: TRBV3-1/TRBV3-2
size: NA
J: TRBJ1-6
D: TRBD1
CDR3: CASSPSTGGKSPLHF
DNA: TGTGCCAGCAGCCCGTCGACAGGGGGTAAATCACCCCTCCACTTT

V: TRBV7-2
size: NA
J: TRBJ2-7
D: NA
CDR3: CASSLEGTPTYEQYF
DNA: TGTGCCAGCAGCTTAGAAGGGACACCGACCTACGAGCAGTACTTC

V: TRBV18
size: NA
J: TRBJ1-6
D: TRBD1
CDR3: CASSPGQAKNSPLHF
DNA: TGTGCCAGCTCACCAGGACAGGCGAAAAATTCACCCCTCCACTTT

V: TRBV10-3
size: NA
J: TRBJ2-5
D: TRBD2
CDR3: CAISFGLAGEAETQYF
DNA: TGTGCCATCAGCTTTGGACTAGCGGGGGAGGCGGAGACCCAGTACTTC

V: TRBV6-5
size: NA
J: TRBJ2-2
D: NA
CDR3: CASSYSRFGELFF
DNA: TGTGCCAGCAGTTACTCGAGGTTCGGGGAGCTGTTTTTT

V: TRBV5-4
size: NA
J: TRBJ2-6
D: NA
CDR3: CASIPMEGSGPGANVLTF
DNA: TGTGCCAGCATCCCTATGGAAGGGAGCGGCCCCGGGGCCAACGTCCTGACTTTC

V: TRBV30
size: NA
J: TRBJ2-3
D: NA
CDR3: CAWSVGVTDTQYF
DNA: TGTGCCTGGAGTGTAGGGGTGACAGATACGCAGTATTTT

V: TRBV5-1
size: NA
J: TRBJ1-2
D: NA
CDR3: CASSLVSSNYGYTF
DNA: TGCGCCAGCAGCTTGGTTTCCTCTAACTATGGCTACACCTTC

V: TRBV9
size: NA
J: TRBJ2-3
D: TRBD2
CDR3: CASSVGPGLAADTQYF
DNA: TGTGCCAGCAGCGTAGGACCGGGACTAGCGGCAGATACGCAGTATTTT

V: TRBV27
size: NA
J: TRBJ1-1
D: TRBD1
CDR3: CATTPRAGGFTEAFF
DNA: TGTGCCACCACCCCCCGGGCAGGGGGGTTCACTGAAGCTTTCTTT

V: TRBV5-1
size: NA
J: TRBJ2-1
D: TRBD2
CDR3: CASSYLAGAGYNEQFF
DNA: TGCGCCAGCAGTTATCTAGCGGGAGCAGGCTACAATGAGCAGTTCTTC

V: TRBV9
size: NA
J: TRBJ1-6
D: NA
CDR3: CASSVGEGRPSVTNSPLHF
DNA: TGTGCCAGCAGCGTAGGGGAGGGCAGGCCCTCCGTCACGAATTCACCCCTCCACTTT

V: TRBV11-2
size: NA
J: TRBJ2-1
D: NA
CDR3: CASSLRTVYNEQFF
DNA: TGTGCCAGCAGCTTAAGGACTGTCTACAATGAGCAGTTCTTC

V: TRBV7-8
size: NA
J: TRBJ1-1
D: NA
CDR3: CASSLSGMGTEAFF
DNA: TGTGCCAGCAGCTTATCCGGGATGGGAACTGAAGCTTTCTTT

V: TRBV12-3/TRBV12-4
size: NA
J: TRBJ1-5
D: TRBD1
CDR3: CASSVDRDQPQHF
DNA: TGTGCCAGCAGTGTGGACAGGGATCAGCCCCAGCATTTT

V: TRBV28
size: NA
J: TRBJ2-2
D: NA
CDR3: CASSLGLPLMGELFF
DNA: TGTGCCAGCAGTTTGGGACTCCCCCTCATGGGGGAGCTGTTTTTT

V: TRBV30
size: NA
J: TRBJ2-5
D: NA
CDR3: CAWDPDGGGLGETQYF
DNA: TGTGCCTGGGACCCCGACGGAGGGGGCCTTGGAGAGACCCAGTACTTC